These 20 T cell receptor beta chains were all obtained from the same sample, sequenced in a study of cytomegalovirus exposure and HLA in healthy donors. Primers: 60 Vbeta forward and 13 Jbeta reverse. Only in-frame clones appear in the TCRdb table, and some are missing; sequencing was by immunoSEQ multiplex PCR. The data show 200,000 or so clones, over 65% seen once. Sequencing input: PBMCs. These receptors originate from a boy under 10 years old in good health and CMV-seronegative.

The chain employs TRBV7-9 and TRBJ2-6; TRBD2 agrees at 7 bases. The CDR3 consists of 15 residues. Germline V gives CDR1 SEHNR, CDR2 FQNEAQ (reference sequence). With V trimmed by 3 bases and J by 1 base, 0 bases remained unmatched. CDR3 sequence reads: CASSFGGSGANVLTF. Here the CDR3 DNA reads TGTGCCAGCAGCTTCGGGGGGTCTGGGGCCAACGTCCTGACTTTC.

The V and J genes are TRBV7-6 and TRBJ2-3; 7 bases fit TRBD2. The CDR3 is made up of 13 amino acids. Germline-derived CDR1 and CDR2 are SGHVS and FNYEAQ. V dropped 5 bases and J dropped 8; count of bases not matched to a gene: 7. The CDR3 loop reads CASSSKPGGTQYF. In DNA, the CDR3 is TGTGCCAGCAGCAGCAAGCCGGGGGGTACGCAGTATTTT.

This clone was seen just once. The chain joins TRBV29-1 to TRBJ1-2; a weak D match, TRBD1 (6 bases). Trimming stripped 6 bases from V and 2 bases from J, with 7 bases between. The CDR3 is made up of 11 amino acids. Germline CDR1 SQVTM, CDR2 ANQGSEA. The CDR3 nucleotides are TGCAGCGTCGGGACAAACTATGGCTACACCTTC. This codes for CSVGTNYGYTF.

In its sample, this clone was seen a few times. The chain links TRBV7-9 to TRBJ1-2, with 7 bases lining up with TRBD1. Germline values: CDR1 SEHNR, CDR2 FQNEAQ (reference sequence). With V trimmed by 11 bases and J by 0 bases, 6 bases remained unmatched. The CDR3 length is 13 residues. The CDR3 spells CASKTGTNYGYTF. Written as DNA, the CDR3 is TGTGCCTCCAAGACAGGGACTAACTATGGCTACACCTTC. Variable domain in full (rest from reference TRBV7-9 and TRBJ1-2): DTGVSQNPRHKITKRGQNVTFRCDPISEHNRLYWYRQTLGQGPEFLTYFQNEAQLEKSRLLSDRFSAERPKGSFSTLEIQRTEQGDSAMYLCASKTGTNYGYTFGSGTRLTVV.

This clone has a handful of counts. The chain combines TRBV20-1 with TRBJ2-7; D perhaps matches TRBD2 (5 bases). V dropped 3 bases and J dropped 4 bases, with 7 bases sitting between them. The length of the CDR3 is 11 residues. CDR1 is DFQATT and CDR2 is SNEGSKA in the germline V gene (reference sequence). CDR3 bases: TGCAGTGCTAGTCCGGGGTACGAGCAGTACTTC. This gives the protein CSASPGYEQYF.

The chain joins TRBV6-4 to TRBJ2-7; D is possibly TRBD1 (5 bases). Trimming left V 6 bases short and J 3 bases short, with 21 bases between. Per germline, CDR1 MRHNA and CDR2 SNTAGT. There are 16 residues in the CDR3. DNA of the CDR3: TGTGCCAGCAGGGTCTCGACCCAGGGCTTCCACTACGAGCAGTACTTC. Its translation: CASRVSTQGFHYEQYF.

The chain uses TRBV4-1 and TRBJ1-3, with 8 bases lining up with TRBD1. With 3 bases clipped from V and 0 bases from J, the junction kept 4 bases outside the gene matches. The CDR3 runs to 16 residues. The germline gives CDR1 MGHRA, CDR2 YSYEKL. The CDR3 loop is CASSQNQGASGNTIYF. In DNA, the CDR3 is TGCGCCAGCAGCCAGAATCAGGGGGCCTCTGGAAACACCATATATTTT.

This rearrangement joins TRBV27 to TRBJ2-2, with 9 bases identical to TRBD1. This CDR3 is built from 18 residues. In germline, CDR1 is MNHEY, CDR2 SMNVEV (reference sequence). V gave up 7 bases and J gave up 5 bases; unmatched junction bases: 17. The CDR3 reads CASKPLYLGQGRTGELFF. CDR3 bases: TGTGCCAGCAAGCCCCTCTACCTTGGACAGGGGAGGACCGGGGAGCTGTTTTTT.

This clone has just one count. J is TRBJ2-1 and V is TRBV5-6, with 7 bases that match TRBD2. This CDR3 has 16 residues. V gave up 4 bases and J gave up 5 bases; unmatched junction bases: 12. From germline, CDR1 is SGHDT and CDR2 YYEEEE. CDR3: CASSLPGGLTNNEQFF. The CDR3, as DNA: TGTGCCAGCAGCCTACCGGGGGGACTCACAAACAATGAGCAGTTCTTC. Based on the CDR3 plus reference TRBV5-6 and TRBJ2-1, the full variable domain is DAGVTQSPTHLIKTRGQQVTLRCSPKSGHDTVSWYQQALGQGPQFIFQYYEEEERQRGNFPDRFSGHQFPNYSSELNVNALLLGDSALYLCASSLPGGLTNNEQFFGPGTRLTVL.

Written as DNA, the CDR3 is TGTGCCAGCAGCTTAGTGACTAGAAGGCCAGCAGAGGCCAAAAACATTCAGTACTTC. Residues: CASSLVTRRPAEAKNIQYF. The V call is TRBV11-3, the J call TRBJ2-4, with D possibly being TRBD2 (6 bases). The V end was cut by 1 base, the J end by 1 base, with 20 bases between. Germline CDR1 and CDR2: SGHNT and YENEEA. The CDR3 sequence is 19 residues long.

This clone was recorded a few times. The CDR3, as DNA: TGCAGCGTTGCGGTGGGACAGGGGGCCACCGGGGAGCTGTTTTTT. It is translated as CSVAVGQGATGELFF. The J gene is TRBJ2-2, the V gene TRBV29-1, with TRBD1 identical over 12 bases. Trimming removed 4 bases from V and 4 bases from J; junction bases left unmatched: 4. Germline V gene data show CDR1 as SQVTM and CDR2 as ANQGSEA. This CDR3 has 15 amino acids.

The chain employs TRBV4-1 and TRBJ2-5, with 11 bases identical to TRBD2. The J call may be faulty, since TRBJ2-7 better matches the DNA end. The CDR3 loop spans 17 amino acids. From germline, CDR1 is MGHRA and CDR2 YSYEKL. The CDR3 reads CASSPLLAGAKSYEQYF. The CDR3 coding sequence is TGCGCCAGCAGCCCGCTACTAGCGGGGGCCAAGTCCTACGAGCAGTACTTC.

The V gene is TRBV11-2, the J gene TRBJ2-7, with TRBD2 matching 12 bases. CDR3 length: 16 amino acids. The V gene end was trimmed by 2 bases and the J gene end by 4 bases; junction bases not matched to a gene: 6. The germline V gene has CDR1 SGHAT and CDR2 FQNNGV. DNA of the CDR3: TGTGCCAGCAGCTTAACCCCTAGCGGGGGGGGATACGAGCAGTACTTC. Translation: CASSLTPSGGGYEQYF.

This chain connects TRBV5-1 to TRBJ2-3; 7 bases fit TRBD2. Germline trimming cut 5 bases from V and 0 bases from J; bases unmatched to any gene: 6. The germline gives CDR1 SGHRS, CDR2 YFSETQ. This CDR3 has 15 amino acids. This CDR3 reads CASRPSGTSTDTQYF. For the CDR3, the DNA is TGCGCCAGCAGACCAAGCGGGACTAGCACAGATACGCAGTATTTT. The full variable domain, with the rest looked up from reference TRBV5-1 and TRBJ2-3, is KAGVTQTPRYLIKTRGQQVTLSCSPISGHRSVSWYQQTPGQGLQFLFEYFSETQRNKGNFPGRFSGRQFSNSRSEMNVSTLELGDSALYLCASRPSGTSTDTQYFGPGTRLTVL.

The sample holds a few counts of this clone. This rearrangement joins TRBV11-2 to TRBJ2-2; D is ambiguous. CDR1 and CDR2 (germline): SGHAT, FQNNGV. This CDR3 region has 15 residues. With 3 bases removed from V and 6 bases from J, the gap between germline ends came to 14 bases. CDR3 region: CASSFSFTLAGELFF. As DNA, the CDR3 is TGTGCCAGCAGCTTTTCTTTCACTTTGGCCGGGGAGCTGTTTTTT. Full variable domain (rest looked up from reference TRBV11-2 and TRBJ2-2): EAGVAQSPRYKIIEKRQSVAFWCNPISGHATLYWYQQILGQGPKLLIQFQNNGVVDDSQLPKDRFSAERLKGVDSTLKIQPAKLEDSAVYLCASSFSFTLAGELFFGEGSRLTVL.

This chain links TRBV6-6 with TRBJ2-5; 7 bases line up with TRBD2. The V gene's germline CDR1 is MNHNY and CDR2 SVGAGI (reference sequence). With V trimmed by 2 bases and J by 7 bases, 10 bases remained unmatched. There are 15 residues in the CDR3. The CDR3 loop reads CASSYTPSGGGTQYF. DNA for the CDR3: TGTGCCAGCAGTTACACGCCTAGCGGCGGGGGGACCCAGTACTTC.

The chain combines TRBV4-1 with TRBJ2-7, with a tentative D call TRBD2 (6 bases). Germline V gene data show CDR1 as MGHRA and CDR2 as YSYEKL. The CDR3 spans 14 residues. Trimming took off 1 base at V and 3 bases at J, with 10 bases between the two ends. Here the CDR3 reads CASSQGGALYEQYF. The CDR3 coding sequence is TGCGCCAGCAGCCAAGGCGGGGCCCTCTACGAGCAGTACTTC.

This chain links TRBV7-2 with TRBJ2-1; TRBD2 agrees at 7 bases. Unmatched junction bases numbered 7, after V lost 5 bases and J lost 9 bases. Per the germline V gene, CDR1 is SGHTA and CDR2 is FQGNSA. The CDR3 totals 13 residues. The CDR3 region is CASSTTAGREQFF. The DNA for the CDR3 is TGTGCCAGCAGCACCACAGCGGGACGTGAGCAGTTCTTC.

Note on this clone: The same CDR3 is also encoded by other DNA sequences in this sample. The chain couples TRBV7-2 to TRBJ2-3, with unresolved D. The ends were cut back, 1 base at V and 2 bases at J, with 4 bases in the middle. In germline, CDR1 is SGHTA, CDR2 FQGNSA. The CDR3 consists of 13 residues. CDR3 DNA: TGTGCCAGCAGCTTAGTATACACAGATACGCAGTATTTT. Encoded protein: CASSLVYTDTQYF.

The genes are TRBV4-3 and TRBJ2-6; 7 bases align to TRBD1. Trimming cost V 1 base and J 2 bases; bases outside gene matches: 5. The CDR3 consists of 17 residues. CDR1 is LGHNA and CDR2 is YSLEER in the germline V gene. The chain's CDR3 is CASSQVKGGPGANVLTF. CDR3 coding DNA: TGCGCCAGCAGCCAAGTAAAAGGGGGCCCTGGGGCCAACGTCCTGACTTTC.